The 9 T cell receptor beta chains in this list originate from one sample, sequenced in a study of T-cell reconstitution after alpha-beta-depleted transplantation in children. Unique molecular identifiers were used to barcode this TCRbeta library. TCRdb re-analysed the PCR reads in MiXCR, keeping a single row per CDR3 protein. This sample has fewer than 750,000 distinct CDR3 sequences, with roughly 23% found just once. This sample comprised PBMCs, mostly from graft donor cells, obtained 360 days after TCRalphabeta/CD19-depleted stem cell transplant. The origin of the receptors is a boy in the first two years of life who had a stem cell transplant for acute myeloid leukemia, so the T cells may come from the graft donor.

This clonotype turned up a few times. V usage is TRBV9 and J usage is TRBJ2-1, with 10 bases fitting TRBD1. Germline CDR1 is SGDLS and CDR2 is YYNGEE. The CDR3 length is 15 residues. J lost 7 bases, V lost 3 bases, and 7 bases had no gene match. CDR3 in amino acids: CASSAGQGVGNEQFF. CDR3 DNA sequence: TGTGCCAGCAGCGCCGGACAGGGGGTGGGGAATGAGCAGTTCTTC. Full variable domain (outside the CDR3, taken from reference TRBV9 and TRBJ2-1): DSGVTQTPKHLITATGQRVTLRCSPRSGDLSVYWYQQSLDQGLQFLIQYYNGEERAKGNILERFSAQQFPDLHSELNLSSLELGDSALYFCASSAGQGVGNEQFFGPGTRLTVL.

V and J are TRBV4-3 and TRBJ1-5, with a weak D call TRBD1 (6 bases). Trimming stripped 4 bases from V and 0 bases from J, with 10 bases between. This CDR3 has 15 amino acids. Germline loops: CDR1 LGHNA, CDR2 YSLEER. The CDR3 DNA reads TGCGCCAGCAGCCCGGGACACGTTAGCAATCAGCCCCAGCATTTT. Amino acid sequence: CASSPGHVSNQPQHF.

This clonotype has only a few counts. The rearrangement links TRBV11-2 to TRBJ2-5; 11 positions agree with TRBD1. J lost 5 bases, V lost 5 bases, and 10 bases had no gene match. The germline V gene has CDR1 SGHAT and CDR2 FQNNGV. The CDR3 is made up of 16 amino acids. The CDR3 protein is CASSVSGTGGIETQYF. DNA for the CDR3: TGTGCCAGCAGCGTCTCCGGGACAGGGGGGATCGAGACCCAGTACTTC.

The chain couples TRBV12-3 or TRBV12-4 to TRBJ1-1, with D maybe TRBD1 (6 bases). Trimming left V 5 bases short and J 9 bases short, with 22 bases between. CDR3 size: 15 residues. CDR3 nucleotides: TGTGCCAGCAGTCCGCTAGATCAGGGGCGAAGTAAAGCTTTCTTT. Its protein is CASSPLDQGRSKAFF.

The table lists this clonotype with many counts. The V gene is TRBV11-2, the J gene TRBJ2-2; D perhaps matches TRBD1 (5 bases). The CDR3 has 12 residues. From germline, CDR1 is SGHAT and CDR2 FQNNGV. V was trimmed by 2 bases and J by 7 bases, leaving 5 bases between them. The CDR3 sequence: CASSLQGGELFF. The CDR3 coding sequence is TGTGCCAGCAGCTTACAGGGCGGGGAGCTGTTTTTT. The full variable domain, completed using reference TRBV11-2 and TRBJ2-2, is EAGVAQSPRYKIIEKRQSVAFWCNPISGHATLYWYQQILGQGPKLLIQFQNNGVVDDSQLPKDRFSAERLKGVDSTLKIQPAKLEDSAVYLCASSLQGGELFFGEGSRLTVL.

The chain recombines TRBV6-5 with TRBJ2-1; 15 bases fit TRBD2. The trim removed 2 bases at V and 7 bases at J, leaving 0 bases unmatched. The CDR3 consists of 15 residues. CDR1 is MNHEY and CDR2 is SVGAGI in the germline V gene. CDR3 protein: CASSYGLAGGNEQFF. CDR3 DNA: TGTGCCAGCAGTTACGGACTAGCGGGGGGGAATGAGCAGTTCTTC.

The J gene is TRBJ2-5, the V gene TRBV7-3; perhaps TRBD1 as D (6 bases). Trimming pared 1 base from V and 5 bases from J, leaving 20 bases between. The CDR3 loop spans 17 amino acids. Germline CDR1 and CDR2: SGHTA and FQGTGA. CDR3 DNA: TGTGCCAGCAGCTTAAGGAAAACAGGGACCGGGATGGAGACCCAGTACTTC. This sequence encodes CASSLRKTGTGMETQYF.

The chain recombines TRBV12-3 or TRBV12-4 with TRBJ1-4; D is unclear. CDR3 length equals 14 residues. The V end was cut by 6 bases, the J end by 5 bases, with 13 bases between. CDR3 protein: CASRAHPRNEKLFF. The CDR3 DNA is TGTGCCAGCAGAGCCCACCCGAGGAATGAAAAACTGTTTTTT.

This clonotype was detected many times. The CDR3 DNA follows: TGTGCCAGCAGCCCCGGGACAGGGGGCTTTGGCGGCTACACCTTC. Protein sequence: CASSPGTGGFGGYTF. The chain links TRBV7-9 to TRBJ1-2; 12 bases match TRBD1. The CDR3 is made up of 15 amino acids. V lost 5 bases to trimming and J lost 8 bases; unmatched junction nucleotides: 9. Germline loops: CDR1 SEHNR, CDR2 FQNEAQ (reference sequence).